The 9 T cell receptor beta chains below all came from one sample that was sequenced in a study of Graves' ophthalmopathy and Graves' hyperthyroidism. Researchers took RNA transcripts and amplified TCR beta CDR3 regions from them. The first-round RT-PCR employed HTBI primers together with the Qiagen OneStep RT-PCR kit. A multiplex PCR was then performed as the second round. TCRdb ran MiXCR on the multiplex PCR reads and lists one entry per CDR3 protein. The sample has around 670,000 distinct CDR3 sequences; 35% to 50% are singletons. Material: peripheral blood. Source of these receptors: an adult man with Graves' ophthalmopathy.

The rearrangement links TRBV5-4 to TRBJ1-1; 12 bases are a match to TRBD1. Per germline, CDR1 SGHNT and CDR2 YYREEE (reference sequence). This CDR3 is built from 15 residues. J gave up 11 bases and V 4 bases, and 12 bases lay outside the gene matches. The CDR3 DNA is TGTGCCAGCAGCATGGGACAGGGGGCCCTGAAACCGGCTTTCTTT. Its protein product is CASSMGQGALKPAFF. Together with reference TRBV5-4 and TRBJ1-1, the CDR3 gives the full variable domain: ETGVTQSPTHLIKTRGQQVTLRCSSQSGHNTVSWYQQALGQGPQFIFQYYREEENGRGNFPPRFSGLQFPNYSSELNVNALELDDSALYLCASSMGQGALKPAFFGQGTRLTVV.

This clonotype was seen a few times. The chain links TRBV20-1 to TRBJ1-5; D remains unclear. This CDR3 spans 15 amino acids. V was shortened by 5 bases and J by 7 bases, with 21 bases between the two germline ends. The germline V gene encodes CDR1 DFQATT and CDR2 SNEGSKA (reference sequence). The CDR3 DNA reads TGCAGTGCTTATAGAGCCAGAAACGTGGGCCAGCCCCAGCATTTT. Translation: CSAYRARNVGQPQHF.

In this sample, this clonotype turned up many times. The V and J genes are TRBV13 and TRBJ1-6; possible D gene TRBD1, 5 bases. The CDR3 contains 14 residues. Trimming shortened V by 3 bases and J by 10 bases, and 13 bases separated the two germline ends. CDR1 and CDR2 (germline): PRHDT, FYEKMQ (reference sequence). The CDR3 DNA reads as TGTGCCAGCAGCTTGCAGGGAAGGCGATCACCCCTCCACTTT. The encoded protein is CASSLQGRRSPLHF.

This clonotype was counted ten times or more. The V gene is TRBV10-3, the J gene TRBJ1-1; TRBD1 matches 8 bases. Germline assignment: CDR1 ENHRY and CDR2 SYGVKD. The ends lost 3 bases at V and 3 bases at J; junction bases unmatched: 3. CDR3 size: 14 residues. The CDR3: CAISDRQGYTEAFF. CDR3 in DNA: TGTGCCATCAGTGACCGACAGGGGTACACTGAAGCTTTCTTT.

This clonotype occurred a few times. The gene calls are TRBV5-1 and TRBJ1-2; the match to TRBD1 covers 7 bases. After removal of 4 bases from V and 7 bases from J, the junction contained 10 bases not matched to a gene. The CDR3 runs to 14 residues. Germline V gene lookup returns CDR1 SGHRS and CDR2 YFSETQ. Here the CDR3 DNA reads TGCGCCAGCAGCGAAAACAGGGGATCGGGTGGCTACACCTTC. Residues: CASSENRGSGGYTF.

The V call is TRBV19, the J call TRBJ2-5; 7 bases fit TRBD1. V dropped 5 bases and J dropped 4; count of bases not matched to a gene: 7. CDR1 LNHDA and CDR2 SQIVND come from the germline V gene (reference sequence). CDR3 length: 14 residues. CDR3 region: CASSGQVGRETQYF. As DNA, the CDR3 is TGTGCCAGTAGTGGACAGGTCGGTCGAGAGACCCAGTACTTC.

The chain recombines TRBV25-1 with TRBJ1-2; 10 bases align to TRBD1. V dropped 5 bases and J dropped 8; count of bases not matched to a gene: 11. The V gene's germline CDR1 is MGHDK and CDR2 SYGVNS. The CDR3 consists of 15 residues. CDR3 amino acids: CASSLTGQGPRGYTF. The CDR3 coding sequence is TGTGCCAGCAGTCTCACGGGACAGGGGCCGCGCGGCTACACCTTC.

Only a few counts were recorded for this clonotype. CDR3 protein: CASSLMGQGNYGYTF. CDR3 DNA: TGTGCCAGCAGCTTGATGGGACAGGGGAATTATGGCTACACCTTC. The chain employs TRBV7-9 and TRBJ1-2; 10 bases are a match to TRBD1. CDR3 length: 15 residues. J gave up 5 bases and V 3 bases, and 6 bases lay outside the gene matches. Germline assignment: CDR1 SEHNR and CDR2 FQNEAQ (reference sequence). Looking up the rest from reference TRBV7-9 and TRBJ1-2 gives the full variable domain: DTGVSQNPRHKITKRGQNVTFRCDPISEHNRLYWYRQTLGQGPEFLTYFQNEAQLEKSRLLSDRFSAERPKGSFSTLEIQRTEQGDSAMYLCASSLMGQGNYGYTFGSGTRLTVV.

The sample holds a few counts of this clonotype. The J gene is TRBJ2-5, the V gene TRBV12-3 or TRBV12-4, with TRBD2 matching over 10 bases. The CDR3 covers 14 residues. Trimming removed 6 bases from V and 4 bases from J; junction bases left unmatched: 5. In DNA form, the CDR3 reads TGTGCCAGCAGCCGTAGCGGGGGGCGAGAGACCCAGTACTTC. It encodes CASSRSGGRETQYF.